This is a list of T cell receptor beta chains from one sample in a study of identical twins. TCRdb passed the 5' RACE reads through MiXCR, listing each CDR3 protein once. The table records some 500,000 distinct CDR3 sequences, approximately 22% of them present only once. These sequences were also reported in another study, on T cells expressing NK-cell markers.

The specimen was CD4+ T cells sorted from blood. Receptor source: a woman between 18 and 29 years old in good health. Each CDR3 is given without its conserved first and last residue.

TRBV20-1	TRBJ2-7	SARQGVEYEQY
TRBV6-6	TRBJ1-1	ATQGNTEAF
TRBV7-6	TRBJ2-5	ASSTLQRQETQY
TRBV5-1	TRBJ2-1	ASSLRPPANEQF
TRBV6-5	TRBJ2-3	ASSYFSSGRGSDTQY
TRBV11-3	TRBJ2-2	ASSLRGGTTGELF
TRBV12-3/TRBV12-4	TRBJ2-7	ASSPRKVTGAGIPYEQY
TRBV4-3	TRBJ1-3	ASSQSVSSGNTIY
TRBV12-3/TRBV12-4	TRBJ2-1	ASKPRGAGDPLGEQF
TRBV10-3	TRBJ2-7	AISEPQGWDEQY
TRBV4-3	TRBJ2-5	ASSSRFGGGGETQY
TRBV5-1	TRBJ2-2	ASSLYWTANTGELF
TRBV6-5	TRBJ2-7	ASSYGLAAYEQY
TRBV27	TRBJ2-5	ASSLTTGVETQY
TRBV20-1	TRBJ1-2	SAPGSRGYT
TRBV2	TRBJ1-1	ASSEEAGNTEAF
TRBV30	TRBJ2-3	AWSVAGTKY
TRBV6-1	TRBJ2-3	ASSSHGSAGSTDTQY
TRBV6-1	TRBJ2-6	ASRGRNSGANVLT
TRBV11-1	TRBJ1-4	ASGTGPDEKLF
TRBV6-4	TRBJ1-2	ASSEGGFYGYT
TRBV5-1	TRBJ2-1	ASSPRDNRGDEQF
TRBV20-1	TRBJ2-3	SAIGGGTSTDTQY